These T cell receptor beta chains were read from a single sample in a study of human T cells and chemical hapten exposure. TCRdb reprocessed the RACE reads with MiXCR, giving one entry per CDR3 protein. Among approximately 85,000 distinct CDR3 sequences listed, more than 8.5% were seen once. The sample consisted of whole blood, taken in connection with sensitization to the hapten diphenylcyclopropenone (DPC). These receptors came from a woman under 40 with alopecia areata. Some clones in this sample may be carry-over from other donors' samples. The CDR3 runs from the conserved cysteine through the conserved F or W. The D gene is left open where the match is weak. Part of the rows lack a size; the others show once, few, many or a class for expanded clones.

>.|TRBJ2-5|TRBV18|many
TGTGCCAGCTCACATAAAGAGACCCAGTACTTC
CASSHKETQYF
>.|TRBJ1-5|TRBV6-2/TRBV6-3|many
TGTGCCAGCAGTTATCTGCAGGGAACTAATCAGCCCCAGCATTTT
CASSYLQGTNQPQHF
>.|TRBJ1-1|TRBV7-3|many
TGTGCCAGCAGCCAGGTACAGGGTGCTGAAGCTTTCTTT
CASSQVQGAEAFF
>.|TRBJ1-3|TRBV7-8|many
TGTGCCAGCAGCTACGGTCAGGGTTTGGCTGGAAACACCATATATTTT
CASSYGQGLAGNTIYF
>.|TRBJ1-2|TRBV10-1|few
TGCGCCAGCAGTCCCGATATCCGCTATGGCTACACCTTC
CASSPDIRYGYTF
>TRBD1|TRBJ1-1|TRBV3-1|many
TGTGCCAGCAGCCAGAACAGGGGCCCTGAAGCTTTCTTT
CASSQNRGPEAFF
>.|TRBJ1-6|TRBV27|many
TGTGCCAGCAGTGTTATCAATTCACCCCTCCACTTT
CASSVINSPLHF
>.|TRBJ1-3|TRBV4-2|.
TGTGCCAGCAGCCAAGAGCGGCAGGGAAACACCATATATTTT
CASSQERQGNTIYF
>TRBD2|TRBJ2-7|TRBV30|few
TGTGCCTTTGGGCGGGAGTCCCGTTTTCAGTACTTC
CAFGRESRFQYF
>TRBD1|TRBJ1-1|TRBV5-1|many
TGCGCCAGCAGCTGGCAGGGGGCGGGTACTGAAGCTTTCTTT
CASSWQGAGTEAFF
>.|TRBJ2-6|TRBV6-2/TRBV6-3|many
TGTGCCAGCAGTATGCGAGCCAACGTCCTGACTTTC
CASSMRANVLTF
>TRBD1|TRBJ1-2|TRBV4-2|many
TGTGCCAGCAGCCAAGAGGGGACAGGGGGCAACTATGGCTACACCTTC
CASSQEGTGGNYGYTF
>TRBD1|TRBJ1-3|TRBV29-1|few
TGCAGCGCAATTCAGGGGGCTGGAAACACCATATATTTT
CSAIQGAGNTIYF
>.|TRBJ1-6|TRBV30|few
TGTGCCTGGAGTTGGAGGCCGGGGGATTCACCCCTCCACTTT
CAWSWRPGDSPLHF
>.|TRBJ1-1|TRBV5-1|.
TGCGCCAGCAGCTGGGGAAGGGGCGACACTGAAGCTTTCTTT
CASSWGRGDTEAFF
>.|TRBJ2-1|TRBV18|many
TGTGCCAGCTCACCACTTGGTGATGAGCAGTTCTTC
CASSPLGDEQFF
>TRBD2|TRBJ2-3|TRBV20-1|.
TGCAGTGCTAGCCCTAACGGGGGGGAAGATACGCAGTATTTT
CSASPNGGEDTQYF
>.|TRBJ2-7|TRBV6-1|few
TGTGCCAGCAGTGAAGCATGGCAGCCGGGAGTCAACTTC
CASSEAWQPGVNF
>.|TRBJ1-2|TRBV5-1|many
TGCGCCAGCAGCCCGGAAGACGGAAACTATGGCTACACCTTC
CASSPEDGNYGYTF
>.|TRBJ2-2|TRBV7-2|many
TGTGCCAGCAGCTTATTTCGGGGGAACACCGGGGAGCTGTTTTTT
CASSLFRGNTGELFF
>.|TRBJ1-1|TRBV3-1|few
TGTGCCAGCAGCCAATCCACCACAGGAGGTACTGAAGCTTTCTTT
CASSQSTTGGTEAFF
>TRBD2|TRBJ2-3|TRBV20-1|many
TGCAGTGCCCTACTAGCGGGAGGGCCGATAGATACGCAGTATTTT
CSALLAGGPIDTQYF
>TRBD2|TRBJ2-7|TRBV28|.
TGTGCCAGCCGGACTAGCGGGAGCTCCTACGAGCAGTACTTC
CASRTSGSSYEQYF
>.|TRBJ2-1|TRBV9|few
TGTGCCAGCAGCCAAAGCGGCGCCTACAATGAGCAGTTCTTC
CASSQSGAYNEQFF
>.|TRBJ1-5|TRBV27|.
TGTGCCAGCAGTTTCGGGCCGCAGCAGCCCCAGCATTTT
CASSFGPQQPQHF
>TRBD2|TRBJ2-7|TRBV6-2/TRBV6-3|many
TGTGCCAGCAGTACTAAGGGACTAGCGGACTACGAGCAGTACTTC
CASSTKGLADYEQYF
>.|TRBJ2-7|TRBV29-1|few
TGCAGCGTTGCCCATTCCTCCGAGCAGTACTTC
CSVAHSSEQYF
>.|TRBJ1-1|TRBV29-1|.
TGCAGCGCCTTTAACACTGAAGCTTTCTTT
CSAFNTEAFF
>TRBD1|TRBJ1-2|TRBV28|few
TGTGCCAGCAGTTCCCTAGCCGACACAGGGGACTATGGCTACACCTTC
CASSSLADTGDYGYTF
>.|TRBJ2-5|TRBV5-4|few
TGTGCCAGCAGCTACTTGGGGGGGCCCAATCAAGAGACCCAGTACTTC
CASSYLGGPNQETQYF
>TRBD1|TRBJ2-7|TRBV18|few
TGTGCCAGCTCACCCCTCCCCGGACAGGGATCCTACGAGCAGTACTTC
CASSPLPGQGSYEQYF
>.|TRBJ2-3|TRBV6-5|many
TGTGCCAGCAGTCTAGACAGGAGCACAGATACGCAGTATTTT
CASSLDRSTDTQYF
>TRBD1|TRBJ2-7|TRBV29-1|.
TGCAGCGCGGGACAGGGCCCGGACCGGGAGCAGTACTTC
CSAGQGPDREQYF
>.|TRBJ2-7|TRBV7-2|many
TGTGCCAGCAGCTTAGTTCAGGGGTACTACGAGCAGTACTTC
CASSLVQGYYEQYF
>TRBD2|TRBJ2-7|TRBV6-5|many
TGTGCCAGCAGTTACTCGAGCGGGGGAGAGGGGTACGAGCAGTACTTC
CASSYSSGGEGYEQYF
>.|TRBJ1-5|TRBV3-1|few
TGTGCCAGCAGCCAGATGGTGGGAGCGGCCCAGCATTTT
CASSQMVGAAQHF
>TRBD1|TRBJ2-6|TRBV20-1|few
TGCAGTGCCCTGGACAGGGTCCCCTCTGGGGCCAACGTCCTGACTTTC
CSALDRVPSGANVLTF
>.|TRBJ1-6|TRBV5-1|many
TGCGCCAGCAGCTTGGCCCCTCTCAGACAAGATTCACCCCTCCACTTT
CASSLAPLRQDSPLHF
>.|TRBJ1-6|TRBV5-1|many
TGCGCCAGCAGCTTTGGACGGCTTAATTCACCCCTCCACTTT
CASSFGRLNSPLHF
>TRBD1|TRBJ2-7|TRBV7-2|many
TGTGCCAGCAGCTTATCAGGACAGGGGGCTTACGAGCAGTACTTC
CASSLSGQGAYEQYF
>.|TRBJ2-5|TRBV18|few
TGTGCCAGCTCACCCCGGACAGAAGAGACCCAGTACTTC
CASSPRTEETQYF
>.|TRBJ2-3|TRBV28|few
TGTGCCAGCAGTTTGCGGGGATCCCTCGGAGATACGCAGTATTTT
CASSLRGSLGDTQYF
>.|TRBJ2-3|TRBV7-9|many
TGTGCCAGCATCCCAGAGTGGGATTTTACGCAGTATTTT
CASIPEWDFTQYF
>.|TRBJ2-1|TRBV5-1|many
TGCGCCAGCAGCTTGGAGGAATGGGGAAGGAATGAGCAGTTCTTC
CASSLEEWGRNEQFF
>.|TRBJ2-1|TRBV3-1|many
TGTGCCAGCAGCCAAGTCGCGGGGCTCTCCTACAATGAGCAGTTCTTC
CASSQVAGLSYNEQFF
>TRBD1|TRBJ1-1|TRBV29-1|many
TGCAGCGCCCGGACAGGAAGGGTCACTGAAGCTTTCTTT
CSARTGRVTEAFF
>TRBD1|TRBJ1-3|TRBV12-3/TRBV12-4|few
TGTGCCAGCAGTGTCACAGGGGCTGGAAACACCATATATTTT
CASSVTGAGNTIYF
>.|TRBJ2-2|TRBV11-1|few
TGTGCCAGCAGCTTAATCCGGGGGCCAGGGGAGCTGTTTTTT
CASSLIRGPGELFF
>.|TRBJ1-4|TRBV27|.
TGTGCCAGTTTCCCGAGGGACCTTAATGAAAAACTGTTTTTT
CASFPRDLNEKLFF
>.|TRBJ2-2|TRBV7-2|few
TGTGCCAGCAGCTTAGCGCTGGCGACCGGGGAGCTGTTTTTT
CASSLALATGELFF
>TRBD2|TRBJ2-1|TRBV2|many
TGTGCCAGCAGCGGACTAGCGGGAGGACAATGGGTCTTC
CASSGLAGGQWVF
>.|TRBJ2-1|TRBV4-3|many
TGCGCCAGCAGCCAAGTCCCCAGCCGTAATGAGCAGTTCTTC
CASSQVPSRNEQFF
>.|TRBJ1-5|TRBV29-1|.
TGCAGCGTCGCGGGGGCAGTGAATCAGCCCCAGCATTTT
CSVAGAVNQPQHF
>.|TRBJ1-1|TRBV7-9|many
TGTGCCAGCAGCTCCTGGACGGGGAAGGGCGCAGCTTTCTTT
CASSSWTGKGAAFF
>.|TRBJ1-5|TRBV6-2/TRBV6-3|few
TGTGCCAGCAGGCAGGGCGGCCAGCCCCAGCATTTT
CASRQGGQPQHF
>.|TRBJ2-3|TRBV29-1|many
TGCAGCGTCGCGGAGAGCACAGATACGCAGTATTTT
CSVAESTDTQYF
>.|TRBJ1-6|TRBV28|many
TGTGCCAGCAGTGGGGGCCCGGGCTCCTATAATTCACCCCTCCACTTT
CASSGGPGSYNSPLHF